This T cell receptor beta chain derives from a study of technical replicates of blood from a few donors. Profiling relied on immunoSEQ multiplex PCR, and the TCRdb table lists in-frame clones only, not all of them. The sample records about 89,000 clones, about 94% being singletons. The germline CDR1 and CDR2 sequences are MDHEN and SYDVKM. J was trimmed by 4 bases and V by 6 bases; bases with no gene match: 8. The CDR3 has 15 amino acids. V gene TRBV28 combines with J gene TRBJ2-1; 8 bases align to TRBD2. Sequences were obtained from T cells isolated from PBMCs. The sequence derives from a human donor in good health. CDR3 bases: TGTGCCAGCAGATCAGCGGGAGAATCGTACAATGAGCAGTTCTTC. This encodes CASRSAGESYNEQFF.